These 3 T cell receptor beta chains originate from one sample sequenced in a study of CD8 T cells in ankylosing spondylitis. TCRdb called the 5' RACE reads again in MiXCR, with one record for every CDR3 protein. The table has 150,000 or so distinct CDR3 sequences, 15% to 20% seen once. The material sequenced was blood, either unsorted or a sorted T cell fraction (not recorded which). These receptors all come from a male donor with ankylosing spondylitis or in good health (not recorded which).

This clonotype was recorded at least ten times. The chain employs TRBV12-3 or TRBV12-4 and TRBJ1-1; D uncertain. This CDR3 has 12 amino acids. Deletions cut 4 bases from V and 9 bases from J, with 12 bases between. The CDR3 here is CASSSWQSKAFF. The CDR3 region has the DNA TGTGCCAGCAGTTCCTGGCAGAGTAAAGCTTTCTTT.

The gene calls are TRBV5-6 and TRBJ2-3; D is uncertain. Trimming removed 9 bases from V and 2 bases from J, with 22 bases in between. This CDR3 is built from 16 residues. Germline CDR1 and CDR2: SGHDT and YYEEEE. Here the CDR3 reads CATTLLRPDPTDTQYF. The CDR3 nucleotides are TGTGCCACCACCCTTCTTAGACCCGACCCCACAGATACGCAGTATTTT.

This clonotype came up many times. The rearrangement links TRBV4-1 to TRBJ2-2; D perhaps matches TRBD2 (7 bases). The CDR3 sequence is 15 residues long. Germline V CDR1 and CDR2: MGHRA, YSYEKL. V lost 2 bases to trimming and J lost 8 bases, with 15 bases between them. This CDR3 is CASSQNGGQWGELFF. DNA for the CDR3: TGCGCCAGCAGCCAAAACGGGGGGCAGTGGGGGGAGCTGTTTTTT.